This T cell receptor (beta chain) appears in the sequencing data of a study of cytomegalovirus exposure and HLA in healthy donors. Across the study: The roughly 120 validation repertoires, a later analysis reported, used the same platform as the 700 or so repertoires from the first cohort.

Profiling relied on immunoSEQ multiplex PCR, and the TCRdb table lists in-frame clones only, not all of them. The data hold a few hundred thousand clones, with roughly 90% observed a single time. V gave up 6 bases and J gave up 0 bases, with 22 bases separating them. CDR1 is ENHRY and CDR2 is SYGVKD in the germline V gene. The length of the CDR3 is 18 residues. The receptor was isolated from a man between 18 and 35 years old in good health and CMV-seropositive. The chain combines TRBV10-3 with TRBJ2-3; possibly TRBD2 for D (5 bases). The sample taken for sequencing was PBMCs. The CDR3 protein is CAISQSPSTAASTDTQYF. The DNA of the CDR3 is TGTGCCATCAGCCAATCCCCTTCCACAGCGGCCAGCACAGATACGCAGTATTTT.